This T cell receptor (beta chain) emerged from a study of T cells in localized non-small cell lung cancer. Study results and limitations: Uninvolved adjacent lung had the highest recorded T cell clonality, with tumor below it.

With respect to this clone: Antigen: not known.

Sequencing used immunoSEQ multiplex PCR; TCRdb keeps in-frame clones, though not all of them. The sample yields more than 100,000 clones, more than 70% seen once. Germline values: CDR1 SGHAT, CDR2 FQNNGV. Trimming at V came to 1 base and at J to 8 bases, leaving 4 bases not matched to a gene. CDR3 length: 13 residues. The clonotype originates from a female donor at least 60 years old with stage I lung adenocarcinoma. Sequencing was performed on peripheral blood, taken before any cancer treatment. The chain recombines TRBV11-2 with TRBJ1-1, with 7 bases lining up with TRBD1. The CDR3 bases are TGTGCCAGCAGCTTAGGCGAGGGACAGGAAGCTTTCTTT. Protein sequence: CASSLGEGQEAFF. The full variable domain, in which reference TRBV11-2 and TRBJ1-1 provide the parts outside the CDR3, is EAGVAQSPRYKIIEKRQSVAFWCNPISGHATLYWYQQILGQGPKLLIQFQNNGVVDDSQLPKDRFSAERLKGVDSTLKIQPAKLEDSAVYLCASSLGEGQEAFFGQGTRLTVV.